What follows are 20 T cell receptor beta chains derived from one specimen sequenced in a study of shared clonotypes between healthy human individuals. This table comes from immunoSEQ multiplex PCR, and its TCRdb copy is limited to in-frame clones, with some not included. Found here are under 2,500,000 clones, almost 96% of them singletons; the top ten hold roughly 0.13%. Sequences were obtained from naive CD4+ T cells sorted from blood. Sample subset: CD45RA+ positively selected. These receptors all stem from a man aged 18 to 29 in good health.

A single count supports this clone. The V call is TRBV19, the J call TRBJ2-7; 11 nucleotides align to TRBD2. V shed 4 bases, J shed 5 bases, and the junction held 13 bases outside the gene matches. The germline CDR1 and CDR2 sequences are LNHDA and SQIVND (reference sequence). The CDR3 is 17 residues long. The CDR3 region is CASSTALGLAGGDEQYF. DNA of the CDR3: TGTGCCAGTAGTACCGCCTTGGGGCTAGCGGGAGGAGACGAGCAGTACTTC.

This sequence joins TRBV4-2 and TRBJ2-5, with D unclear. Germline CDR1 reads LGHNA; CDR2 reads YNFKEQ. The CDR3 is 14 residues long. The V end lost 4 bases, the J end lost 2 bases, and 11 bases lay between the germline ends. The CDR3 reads CASSPATRQETQYF. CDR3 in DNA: TGTGCCAGCAGCCCCGCCACGCGACAAGAGACCCAGTACTTC.

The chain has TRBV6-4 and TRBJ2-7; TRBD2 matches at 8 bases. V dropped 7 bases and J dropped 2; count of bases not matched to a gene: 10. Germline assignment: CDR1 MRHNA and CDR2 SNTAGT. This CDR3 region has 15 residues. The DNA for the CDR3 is TGTGCCAGCACCATTAAGCGGGAGAGAACCTACGAGCAGTACTTC. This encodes CASTIKRERTYEQYF.

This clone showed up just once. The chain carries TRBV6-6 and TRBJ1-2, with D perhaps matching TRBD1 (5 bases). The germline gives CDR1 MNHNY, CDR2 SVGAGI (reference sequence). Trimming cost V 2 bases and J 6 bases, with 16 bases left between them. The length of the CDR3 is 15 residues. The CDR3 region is CASSYELRGTDGYTF. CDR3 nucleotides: TGTGCCAGCAGTTACGAGTTACGGGGGACCGATGGCTACACCTTC.

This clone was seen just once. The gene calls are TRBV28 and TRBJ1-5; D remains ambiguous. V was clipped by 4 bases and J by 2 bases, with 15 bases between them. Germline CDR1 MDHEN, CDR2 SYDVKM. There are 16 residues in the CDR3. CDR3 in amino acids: CASSSTTFYGNQPQHF. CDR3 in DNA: TGTGCCAGCAGTTCCACGACATTCTATGGCAATCAGCCCCAGCATTTT. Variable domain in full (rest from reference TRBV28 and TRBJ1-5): DVKVTQSSRYLVKRTGEKVFLECVQDMDHENMFWYRQDPGLGLRLIYFSYDVKMKEKGDIPEGYSVSREKKERFSLILESASTNQTSMYLCASSSTTFYGNQPQHFGDGTRLSIL.

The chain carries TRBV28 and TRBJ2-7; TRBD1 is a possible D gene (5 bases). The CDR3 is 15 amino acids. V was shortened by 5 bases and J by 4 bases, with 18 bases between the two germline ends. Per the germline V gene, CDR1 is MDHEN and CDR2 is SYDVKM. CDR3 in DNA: TGTGCCAGCAGTGGCCACAAGACAGTTTTGTACGAGCAGTACTTC. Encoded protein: CASSGHKTVLYEQYF. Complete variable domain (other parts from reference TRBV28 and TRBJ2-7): DVKVTQSSRYLVKRTGEKVFLECVQDMDHENMFWYRQDPGLGLRLIYFSYDVKMKEKGDIPEGYSVSREKKERFSLILESASTNQTSMYLCASSGHKTVLYEQYFGPGTRLTVT.

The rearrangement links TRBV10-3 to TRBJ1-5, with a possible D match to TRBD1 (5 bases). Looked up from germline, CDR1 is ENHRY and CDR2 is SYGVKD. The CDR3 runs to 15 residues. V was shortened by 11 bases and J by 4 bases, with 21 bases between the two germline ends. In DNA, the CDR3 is TGTGCCGTGGCAAACCGGGACGGGGAAAATCAGCCCCAGCATTTT. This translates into CAVANRDGENQPQHF.

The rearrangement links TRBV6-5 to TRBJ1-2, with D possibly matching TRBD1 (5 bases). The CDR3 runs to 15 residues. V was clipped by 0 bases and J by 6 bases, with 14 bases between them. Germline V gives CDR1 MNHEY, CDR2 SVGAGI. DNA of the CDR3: TGTGCCAGCAGTTACTCGCGCCTGGGGGTGGATGGCTACACCTTC. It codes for CASSYSRLGVDGYTF.

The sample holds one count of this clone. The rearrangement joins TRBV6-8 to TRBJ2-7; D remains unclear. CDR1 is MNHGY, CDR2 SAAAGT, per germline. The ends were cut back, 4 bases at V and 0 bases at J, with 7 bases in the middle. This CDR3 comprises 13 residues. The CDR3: CASSLRDSYEQYF. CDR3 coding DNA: TGTGCCAGCAGTTTAAGGGACTCCTACGAGCAGTACTTC.

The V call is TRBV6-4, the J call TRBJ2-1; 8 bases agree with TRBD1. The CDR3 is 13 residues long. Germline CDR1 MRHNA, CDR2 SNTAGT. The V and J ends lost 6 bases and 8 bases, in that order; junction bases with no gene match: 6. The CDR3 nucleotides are TGTGCCAGCAGGGGGCCAGGGGGCTATGAGCAGTTCTTC. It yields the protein CASRGPGGYEQFF.

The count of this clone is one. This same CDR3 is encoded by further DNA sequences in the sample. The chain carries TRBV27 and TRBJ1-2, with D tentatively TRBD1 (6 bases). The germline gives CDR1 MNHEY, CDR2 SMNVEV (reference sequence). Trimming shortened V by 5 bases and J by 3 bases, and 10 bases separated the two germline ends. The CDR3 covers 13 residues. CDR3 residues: CASSPQGYYGYTF. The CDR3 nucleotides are TGTGCCAGCAGTCCACAGGGCTACTATGGCTACACCTTC.

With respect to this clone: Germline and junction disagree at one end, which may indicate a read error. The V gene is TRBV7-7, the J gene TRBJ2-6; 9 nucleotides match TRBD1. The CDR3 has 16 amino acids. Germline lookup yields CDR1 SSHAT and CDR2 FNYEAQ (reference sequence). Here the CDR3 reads CASSLGQGSGANVLTF. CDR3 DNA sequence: TGTGCTAGCAGCTTAGGACAGGGGTCTGGGGCCAACGTCCTGACTTTC.

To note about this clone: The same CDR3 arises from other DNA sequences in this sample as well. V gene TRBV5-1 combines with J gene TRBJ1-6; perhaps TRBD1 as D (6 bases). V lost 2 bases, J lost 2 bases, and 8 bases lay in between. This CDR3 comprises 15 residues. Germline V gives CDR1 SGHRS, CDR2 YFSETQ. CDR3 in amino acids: CASSLTGTYNSPLHF. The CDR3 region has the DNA TGCGCCAGCAGCTTAACAGGGACCTATAATTCACCCCTCCACTTT.

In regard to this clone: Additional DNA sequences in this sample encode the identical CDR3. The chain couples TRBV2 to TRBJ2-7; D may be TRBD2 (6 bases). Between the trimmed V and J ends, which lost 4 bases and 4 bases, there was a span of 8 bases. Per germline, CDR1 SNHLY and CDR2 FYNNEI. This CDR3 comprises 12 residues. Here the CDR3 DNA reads TGTGCCAGCAGTGTGGAGGGGTACGAGCAGTACTTC. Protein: CASSVEGYEQYF.

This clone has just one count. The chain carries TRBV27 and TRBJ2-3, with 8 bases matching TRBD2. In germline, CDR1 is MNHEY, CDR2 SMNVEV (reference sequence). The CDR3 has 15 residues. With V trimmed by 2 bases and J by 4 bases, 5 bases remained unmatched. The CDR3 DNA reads TGTGCCAGCAGTTTAGGGGCGGGGGGTCCAGATACGCAGTATTTT. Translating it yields CASSLGAGGPDTQYF.

The CDR3 DNA is TGTGCCAGCAGTGTGTGGGGGGCAGGCACTGAAGCTTTCTTT. Its protein is CASSVWGAGTEAFF. This chain connects TRBV2 to TRBJ1-1; D is possibly TRBD1 (6 bases). There are 14 residues in the CDR3. The V gene's germline CDR1 is SNHLY and CDR2 FYNNEI. V gave up 4 bases and J gave up 4 bases, with 13 bases separating them.

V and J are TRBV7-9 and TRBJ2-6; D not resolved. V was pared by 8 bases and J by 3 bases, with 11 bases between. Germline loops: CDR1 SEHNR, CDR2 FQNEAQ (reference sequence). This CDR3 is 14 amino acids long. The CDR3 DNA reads TGTGCCAGCGGCCCATCGGGTGGGGCCAACGTCCTGACTTTC. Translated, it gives CASGPSGGANVLTF.

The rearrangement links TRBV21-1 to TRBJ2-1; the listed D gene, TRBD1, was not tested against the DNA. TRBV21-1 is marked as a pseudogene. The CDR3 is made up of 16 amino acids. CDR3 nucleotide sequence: TGTGCCAGCAGCAAATCGGGAACAGGGACCTACAATGAGCAGTTCTTC. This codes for CASSKSGTGTYNEQFF.

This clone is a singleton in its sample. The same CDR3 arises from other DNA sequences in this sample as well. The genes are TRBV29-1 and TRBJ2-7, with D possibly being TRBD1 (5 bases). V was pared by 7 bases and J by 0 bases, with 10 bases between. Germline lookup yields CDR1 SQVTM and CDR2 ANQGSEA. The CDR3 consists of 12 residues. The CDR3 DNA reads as TGCAGCGCAAGACAGAACTCCTACGAGCAGTACTTC. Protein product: CSARQNSYEQYF.

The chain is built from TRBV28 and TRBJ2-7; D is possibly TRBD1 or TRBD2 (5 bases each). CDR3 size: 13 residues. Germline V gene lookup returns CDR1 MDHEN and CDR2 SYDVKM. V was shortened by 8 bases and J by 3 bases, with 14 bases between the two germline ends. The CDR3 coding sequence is TGTGCCAGCTCCGGGACCTCCTACTACGAGCAGTACTTC. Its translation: CASSGTSYYEQYF.